This section outlines one T cell receptor (beta chain) sequence together with its context. Per germline, CDR1 SGHVS and CDR2 FNYEAQ. CDR3 length: 12 residues. With 5 bases removed from V and 5 bases from J, the gap between germline ends came to 6 bases. Libraries were prepared by immunoSEQ multiplex PCR; TCRdb keeps only in-frame clonotypes and omits some of them. This repertoire shows nearly 65,000 clones, roughly nine tenths found once; its top ten account for less than 5%. The sample comes from a study of OX40 agonist ivuxolimab in advanced cancers. The V and J genes are TRBV7-6 and TRBJ2-2; D unresolved. The origin of this receptor is an adult with an advanced solid tumor such as melanoma, head and neck, liver or kidney cancer. Sequenced material: CD4+ or CD8+ T cells sorted from blood, taken in a trial of the OX40 agonist ivuxolimab. Here the CDR3 reads CASSPGTGELFF. CDR3 in DNA: TGTGCCAGCAGCCCCGGGACCGGGGAGCTGTTTTTT.